The following is a T cell receptor beta chain sequence with its context. It has no known antigen specificity. No quality values exist for individual bases; no much larger clone is one base distant. This record comes from a study of shared clonotypes between healthy human individuals (TCRdb year 2020). Turning to the overall study: A couple of women and a few men aged 18 to 49 years were included in the cohort. For each donor, CD4 naive and CD4 memory were each run on three plates, CD8 naive on two plates, and CD8 memory on one plate. The study deeply sequenced blood TCR repertoires of five healthy adults to estimate repertoire size and the extent of clonotype sharing between individuals. Different laboratories and diverse techniques were used to prepare libraries and sequence TCR repertoires, to increase sequencing depth and limit assay-specific biases. Each donor's leukapheresis produced roughly between roughly 0.9 and 9 billion PBMCs. The investigation overall reported the following: Clonotypes shared by all four sorted-subset donors showed higher generation probabilities than non-shared clonotypes. The genetic and exposure-history diversity represented was limited by the small number of donors. Pairwise subsampling led to the expectation that sequencing depth would affect the degree of clonotype sharing among donors. Naive subsets generally had larger estimated clonotype richness than memory subsets did. Rarefaction of sorted-subset datasets indicated incomplete sequencing despite the large sequencing depth. Sampling was restricted to blood, and TCR repertoires in tissues likely differ from the TCR repertoires found in blood. Roughly 5% of naive CD4, 3.5% of naive CD8, roughly 2.4% of memory CD4, and approximately 0.4% of memory CD8 clonotypes were shared across a few donors.

CDR1 and CDR2, per the germline V gene, are SGHDT and YYEEEE. Taken from cysteine to phenylalanine, the CDR3 has 17 residues. The retained sequence is limited to the CDR3, 51 bases, with the frame set at the first base. V is pruned by 5 bases and J by 0 bases, leaving 8 bases of the junction without a gene match. Using the deep immunoSEQ assay, multiplex PCR amplified TCR CDR3 regions from genomic DNA. For each cell subset, the extracted genomic DNA was distributed evenly across all wells of several immunoSEQ 96-well plates, and each plate served as one replicate. For sorted subsets, roughly 200 ng genomic DNA, equal to tens of thousands of T cell genomes, was loaded into each replicate PCR. Purified libraries were measured with a Qubit 3.0 fluorometer, size-checked on a Bioanalyzer 2100, and measured again with the KAPA Library Quantification kit. Every immunoSEQ 96-well plate was sequenced on a dedicated single-read 150-cycle Illumina NextSeq 550 flow cell. Turning to the authors' computational methods: Because the immunoSEQ output held only junctional sequences and lacked quality scores, the filtering could not match the filtering applied to full-length reads. Sequences were annotated with PyIR, a Python wrapper for IgBLAST v1.9, and V/J genes and CDR3 were assigned using IMGT germline references. Reads with weak V/J assignments (E-value above 1e-6), missing CDR3, stop codons, out-of-frame junctions, or ambiguous translated residues were removed. A V3J clonotype was defined by an identical inferred V gene, J gene, and CDR3 amino acid sequence. Percentage overlap between repertoires was calculated by dividing the number of shared unique clonotypes by the size of the smaller repertoire. Repertoire richness was assessed with RTK rarefaction, the Chao1 estimator, and Recon v2.1 estimates of unobserved clonotypes. OLGA was used to compute generation probabilities for all TCRbeta clonotypes that the gDNA method yielded from a handful of donors. TCRdb carries this immuneACCESS record with in-frame sequences only. Its versions omit some clonotypes, under half of them owing to an unresolved V gene in the studies checked, with the rest unexplained. The V and J calls and clone size were taken over from that table, and D and trimming were inferred from the DNA. The sample profile shows more than 200,000 clones; 50% to 75% of them were found once. Roughly 11% of the sample goes to the ten largest clones.

The donors were healthy, HIV-negative adults who had no recently reported acute infections or vaccinations. Only Caucasian adults living in Nashville, Tennessee, USA were represented among the donors. CD4+ T cells were enriched through magnetic negative selection, after which naive cells were positively selected on CD45RA and the remaining negative fraction served as the memory subset. Blood was obtained by leukapheresis, after which PBMCs were separated by Ficoll-Histopaque density gradient centrifugation and cryopreserved in liquid nitrogen vapor phase. Analytical flow cytometry was used to check the purity and quantity of each magnetically sorted T cell population. Each sorted fraction had its genomic DNA isolated and then quantified by UV absorbance on a Nanodrop 2000c.

The receptor chain draws on TRBV5-6 and TRBJ2-7; TRBD2 lines up with 13 middle nucleotides. This TCR was sampled from a man under 40 in good health. The specimen was memory CD4+ T cells sorted from blood. Reading the label with the study, this specimen's cell subset or site is: CD45RA-negative fraction. The DNA is as follows: TGTGCCAGCAGATTTGGACTAGCGGGAGTAGGCTCCTACGAGCAGTACTTC. Its product reads: CASRFGLAGVGSYEQYF.